These 8 T cell receptor beta chains originate from one sample sequenced in a study of cytomegalovirus exposure and HLA in healthy donors. Use of 60 Vbeta and 13 Jbeta primers characterized the PCR. Only in-frame clones appear in the TCRdb table, and some are missing; sequencing was by immunoSEQ multiplex PCR. Among about 110,000 clones, 50% to 65% were seen once, and the ten largest hold less than 4.5%. Sequencing was carried out using PBMCs. These receptors were collected from a man aged 25 to 45 in good health and CMV-seropositive.

The chain has TRBV7-8 and TRBJ2-5; TRBD2 might be the D (6 bases). The CDR3 sequence is 16 residues long. V shed 5 bases and J shed 2 bases, with 18 bases lying between them. Germline assignment: CDR1 SGHVS and CDR2 FQNEAQ. The CDR3 DNA reads as TGTGCCAGCAGCCAGAGATTGGCGGGGACGCAAGAGACCCAGTACTTC. Its translation is CASSQRLAGTQETQYF.

This clone was seen more than once but under ten times. The rearrangement joins TRBV16 to TRBJ2-7; TRBD2 might be the D (6 bases). CDR3 length: 15 amino acids. V was pared by 3 bases and J by 3 bases, with 15 bases between. Germline CDR1 and CDR2: KGHSY and FQNENV. This CDR3 is CASSHGPGGDYEQYF. Here the CDR3 DNA reads TGTGCCAGCAGCCACGGCCCCGGGGGTGACTACGAGCAGTACTTC.

This chain links TRBV5-6 with TRBJ2-1; possible D gene TRBD2, 5 bases. Germline V gives CDR1 SGHDT, CDR2 YYEEEE. The CDR3 runs 16 residues. V lost 0 bases and J lost 5, with 15 bases in between. The CDR3 DNA sequence: TGTGCCAGCAGCTTGGGACTACCCTCTATAGACAATGAGCAGTTCTTC. Translating it yields CASSLGLPSIDNEQFF.

The chain recombines TRBV30 with TRBJ1-5; 7 bases line up with TRBD1. The CDR3 consists of 15 residues. Per germline, CDR1 GTSNPN and CDR2 SVGIG (reference sequence). V lost 2 bases, J lost 0 bases, and 4 bases stayed unmatched. CDR3 protein: CAWSRGQDSNQPQHF. CDR3 nucleotide sequence: TGTGCCTGGAGTCGTGGACAGGATAGCAATCAGCCCCAGCATTTT.

The chain has TRBV5-4 and TRBJ1-2, with TRBD1 identical over 8 bases. Germline trimming cut 4 bases from V and 4 bases from J; bases unmatched to any gene: 18. This CDR3 comprises 18 residues. CDR1 is SGHNT, CDR2 YYREEE, per germline (reference sequence). CDR3 protein: CASSVTGTGTFLPYGYTF. DNA of the CDR3: TGTGCCAGCAGCGTGACCGGGACAGGAACCTTCCTCCCCTATGGCTACACCTTC.

J is TRBJ1-5 and V is TRBV29-1; 9 bases fit TRBD1. V gave up 5 bases and J gave up 7 bases; unmatched junction bases: 6. Germline V CDR1 and CDR2: SQVTM, ANQGSEA. There are 13 residues in the CDR3. The CDR3 nucleotides are TGCAGCGTTCAACAGGGGGCCGGGCAGCCCCAGCATTTT. Translation: CSVQQGAGQPQHF.

J is TRBJ2-7 and V is TRBV5-8; TRBD2 might be the D (6 bases). The CDR3 has 15 amino acids. Germline V CDR1 and CDR2: SGHTS, YDEGEE. Between the trimmed V and J ends, which lost 5 bases and 2 bases, there was a span of 17 bases. Here the CDR3 reads CASRGEELATYEQYF. As DNA, the CDR3 is TGTGCCAGCAGAGGAGAAGAACTAGCAACCTACGAGCAGTACTTC. The full variable domain, in which reference TRBV5-8 and TRBJ2-7 provide the parts outside the CDR3, is EAGVTQSPTHLIKTRGQQATLRCSPISGHTSVYWYQQALGLGLQFLLWYDEGEERNRGNFPPRFSGRQFPNYSSELNVNALELEDSALYLCASRGEELATYEQYFGPGTRLTVT.

In its sample, this clone was seen a few times. The chain carries TRBV7-9 and TRBJ1-1, with D perhaps TRBD1 (6 bases). The germline V and J ends were trimmed by 2 bases and 3 bases, with 16 bases remaining between them. The CDR3 extends over 16 amino acids. Germline CDR1 SEHNR, CDR2 FQNEAQ (reference sequence). Here the CDR3 reads CASSLRVGAGDTEAFF. CDR3 DNA sequence: TGTGCCAGCAGCTTACGAGTGGGGGCCGGGGACACTGAAGCTTTCTTT. Using reference TRBV7-9 and TRBJ1-1 for the parts outside the CDR3, the full variable domain is DTGVSQNPRHKITKRGQNVTFRCDPISEHNRLYWYRQTLGQGPEFLTYFQNEAQLEKSRLLSDRFSAERPKGSFSTLEIQRTEQGDSAMYLCASSLRVGAGDTEAFFGQGTRLTVV.